Detailed here is one TCR beta chain. Its antigen is unknown. Sequencing used immunoSEQ multiplex PCR; TCRdb keeps in-frame clones, though not all of them. Here the sample spans over 100,000 clones, more than 75% being singletons. This entry belongs to a study of T cell responses to AZD1222 COVID-19 vaccine. Study results and limitations: Only 5 or 6 people who got AZD1222 tested seropositive at baseline.

This TCR was sampled from an adult in good health. The sample was peripheral blood, taken on day 0 of AZD1222 vaccination.

Here the CDR3 reads CSVEQTGAGELFF. In nucleotides, the CDR3 is TGCAGCGTTGAACAGACTGGGGCCGGGGAGCTGTTTTTT. The chain has TRBV29-1 and TRBJ2-2; no definite D call. V dropped 2 bases and J dropped 6 bases, with 10 bases sitting between them. Germline V CDR1 and CDR2: SQVTM, ANQGSEA. The CDR3 covers 13 residues.